Given below is one TCR beta chain in context. The CDR3 spans 17 residues. The germline V gene encodes CDR1 SQVTM and CDR2 ANQGSEA. The sample is drawn from a study of T cells expressing NK-cell markers. About the study: Investigators obtained TCR beta repertoires from sorted CD3+CD56+NKG2C+, CD3+CD56+NKG2C- and CD3+CD56-NKG2C+ T cells.

TCRdb processed the 5' RACE reads again and assigns one entry to each CDR3 protein, with no DNA. The table for this sample gives about 170,000 distinct CDR3 sequences. The sequenced sample consisted of blood T cells: a sorted CD56 or NKG2C T cell subset, CD4+ or CD8+ T cells, or bulk PBMC T cells (not recorded which). The rearrangement uses TRBV29-1 and TRBJ2-1; TCRdb outputs TRBD2, but without DNA this stays unchecked. This sequence was found in a man between 18 and 69 years old in good health. The CDR3 is CSVAGLLSQSSYNEQFF.